Following are 17 T cell receptor beta chains from one sample sequenced in a study of CDR3 diversity in severe acne. TCRdb called the PCR reads again in MiXCR, with one record for every CDR3 protein. Among about 90,000 distinct CDR3 sequences listed, roughly 49% were seen once. Specimen: blood. The receptor source for this set is a male donor with severe acne vulgaris.

This clonotype has a count of ten or more. This sequence joins TRBV24-1 and TRBJ2-1; TRBD2 aligns across 10 bases. The junction had 6 bases not matched to a gene; V was cut back by 6 bases and J by 2 bases. Germline V gene data show CDR1 as KGHDR and CDR2 as SFDVKD. The CDR3 spans 16 residues. The CDR3 region has the DNA TGTGCCACCAGTTACCTAGCGGGAGCCCCCTACAATGAGCAGTTCTTC. It specifies CATSYLAGAPYNEQFF.

This clonotype came up many times. The chain carries TRBV15 and TRBJ2-3; no definite D call. The CDR3 is 13 amino acids. In germline, CDR1 is LNHNV, CDR2 YYDKDF (reference sequence). Deletions cut 3 bases from V and 7 bases from J, with 11 bases between. As DNA, the CDR3 is TGTGCCACCAGCAGCCCCGCCGAACATACGCAGTATTTT. It is translated as CATSSPAEHTQYF.

This clonotype was observed a few times. CDR3 loop: CATSDSRTARNTIYF. The CDR3 coding sequence is TGTGCCACCAGTGATTCCCGGACGGCCAGAAACACCATATATTTT. The V and J genes are TRBV24-1 and TRBJ1-3; D not certain. The CDR3 has 15 amino acids. Germline-derived CDR1 and CDR2 are KGHDR and SFDVKD. V was pared by 2 bases and J by 5 bases, with 12 bases between.

This clonotype was seen a few times. A single base separates this from a much larger clone, so it may be a read error. This sequence joins TRBV7-2 and TRBJ2-1, with D perhaps matching TRBD2 (5 bases). The CDR3 extends over 14 amino acids. Per germline, CDR1 SGHTA and CDR2 FQGNSA. The CDR3 is CASSLLTRTHEQSF. CDR3 sequence (DNA): TGTGCCAGCAGCTTACTCACTAGAACCCATGAGCAGTCCTTC.

This sequence joins TRBV10-3 and TRBJ2-1; 9 bases align to TRBD1. This CDR3 contains 16 residues. Germline CDR1 and CDR2: ENHRY and SYGVKD. J was trimmed by 2 bases and V by 0 bases; bases with no gene match: 2. The CDR3 reads CAISESTGGPYNEQFF. CDR3 DNA: TGTGCCATCAGTGAGTCGACAGGGGGACCCTACAATGAGCAGTTCTTC.

V is TRBV10-1 and J is TRBJ2-7; possibly TRBD1 or TRBD2 for D (5 bases each). V was cut by 2 bases and J by 6 bases, with 5 bases left in between. Germline assignment: CDR1 WNHNN and CDR2 SYGVQD (reference sequence). The CDR3 is made up of 11 amino acids. The CDR3 loop is CASSEGGEQYF. CDR3 DNA: TGCGCCAGCAGTGAGGGGGGCGAGCAGTACTTC.

This chain joins TRBV7-8 and TRBJ2-7; 8 nucleotides align to TRBD2. The CDR3 spans 15 residues. The V segment lost 3 bases and the J segment 4 bases; nucleotides outside the gene matches: 8. Germline V gene sequence: CDR1 SGHVS, CDR2 FQNEAQ. The CDR3 here is CASSFKSSGWYEQYF. In DNA, the CDR3 is TGTGCCAGCAGCTTTAAGTCTAGCGGGTGGTACGAGCAGTACTTC.

This clonotype appeared many times. This chain uses TRBV11-1 with TRBJ2-7; 7 nucleotides match TRBD1. V dropped 5 bases and J dropped 2; count of bases not matched to a gene: 9. The germline V gene encodes CDR1 SGHAT and CDR2 FQDESV (reference sequence). The CDR3 spans 15 residues. The CDR3 spells CASSRTLQGPYEQYF. CDR3 DNA: TGTGCCAGCAGCCGTACCTTACAGGGGCCCTACGAGCAGTACTTC.

V and J are TRBV7-2 and TRBJ1-1; 8 bases map to TRBD1. The CDR3 is 13 residues long. Germline CDR1 is SGHTA and CDR2 is FQGNSA. V lost 5 bases, J lost 3 bases, and 2 bases stayed unmatched. The CDR3 sequence is CASSETGDTEAFF. In DNA form, the CDR3 reads TGTGCCAGCAGCGAGACAGGGGACACTGAAGCTTTCTTT. The full variable domain, its missing parts supplied by reference TRBV7-2 and TRBJ1-1, is GAGVSQSPSNKVTEKGKDVELRCDPISGHTALYWYRQSLGQGLEFLIYFQGNSAPDKSGLPSDRFSAERTGGSVSTLTIQRTQQEDSAVYLCASSETGDTEAFFGQGTRLTVV.

The gene calls are TRBV6-5 and TRBJ1-4; D remains ambiguous. With 0 bases removed from V and 8 bases from J, the gap between germline ends came to 16 bases. The CDR3 totals 16 residues. Germline values: CDR1 MNHEY, CDR2 SVGAGI. In nucleotides, the CDR3 is TGTGCCAGCAGTTACTCATGGTCGAAGAGCAGGGAAAAACTGTTTTTT. Protein: CASSYSWSKSREKLFF.

Worth noting for this clonotype: This may be a read error, as it is one base from a much larger clone. The V gene is TRBV12-3 or TRBV12-4, the J gene TRBJ1-2; TRBD1 matches 8 bases. Losses at the gene ends were 8 bases for V and 6 bases for J; bases not matched to a gene: 11. This CDR3 contains 14 residues. CDR3 protein: CASCWDRNSNGYTF. CDR3 DNA: TGTGCCAGCTGCTGGGACAGGAACTCCAATGGCTACACCTTC.

This rearrangement joins TRBV24-1 to TRBJ2-5; TRBD2 agrees at 7 bases. V was pared by 4 bases and J by 4 bases, with 5 bases of the junction left unmatched. Germline loops: CDR1 KGHDR, CDR2 SFDVKD. The CDR3 contains 14 residues. The DNA for the CDR3 is TGTGCCACCAGTGACCGTTGGGGGGGAGAGACCCAGTACTTC. It is translated as CATSDRWGGETQYF.

J is TRBJ2-7 and V is TRBV3-1; weak D call: TRBD2 (5 bases). Between the trimmed V and J ends, which lost 1 base and 3 bases, there was a span of 13 bases. The length of the CDR3 is 15 residues. Per germline, CDR1 LGHDT and CDR2 YNNKEL (reference sequence). CDR3 region: CASSQGGSAYYEQYF. Written as DNA, the CDR3 is TGTGCCAGCAGCCAAGGTGGTAGCGCTTACTACGAGCAGTACTTC.

This clonotype appeared once. Without the conserved terminal phenylalanine or tryptophan, this CDR3 likely stems from a read error. The chain combines TRBV7-3 with TRBJ2-1; 8 nucleotides agree with TRBD2. After removal of 6 bases from V and 7 bases from J, the junction contained 2 bases not matched to a gene. The CDR3 sequence is 12 residues long. Germline CDR1 reads SGHTA; CDR2 reads FQGTGA. CDR3 nucleotide sequence: TGTGCCAGCAGTCCTAGCGGGAATGAGCAGTTCTTG. Its protein is CASSPSGNEQFL.

The chain employs TRBV25-1 and TRBJ1-1; perhaps TRBD1 as D (5 bases). Germline CDR1 is MGHDK and CDR2 is SYGVNS. Trimming removed 4 bases at V and 5 bases at J, with 11 bases between. CDR3 length: 13 amino acids. The CDR3 sequence is CASSATAWTEAFF. CDR3 in DNA: TGTGCCAGCAGTGCGACAGCGTGGACTGAAGCTTTCTTT.

By sample fraction, this clonotype is medium-sized (0.01 to 0.1%). The rearrangement uses TRBV2 and TRBJ2-1, with 8 bases aligning to TRBD2. CDR3 size: 13 residues. Germline V gives CDR1 SNHLY, CDR2 FYNNEI. With 6 bases clipped from V and 3 bases from J, the junction kept 1 base outside the gene matches. The CDR3 region has the DNA TGTGCCAGCAGGACTAGCGACTACAATGAGCAGTTCTTC. Protein product: CASRTSDYNEQFF.

V usage is TRBV20-1 and J usage is TRBJ2-7, with D perhaps assigned TRBD1 or TRBD2 (7 bases each). Germline lookup yields CDR1 DFQATT and CDR2 SNEGSKA (reference sequence). V lost 3 bases and J 9 bases, leaving 12 bases between the germline ends. The CDR3 covers 11 residues. The CDR3 DNA reads TGCAGTGCTAGTCAGGGGGGGGTGCAGTACTTC. It translates to CSASQGGVQYF.